The present TCR beta chain was sequenced within a study of blood T cell repertoires in COVID-19. Study-level information: Cohort 3 donors counted as recovered after two negative PCRs, clearance, or resolved symptoms. Italy, Spain and the United States were the sources of the convalescent and acute COVID-19 samples.

Assay used: immunoSEQ multiplex PCR; TCRdb lists only in-frame clones, some missing. This table holds hundreds of thousands of clones, 88% found once. V dropped 6 bases and J dropped 1; count of bases not matched to a gene: 5. CDR1 and CDR2 (germline): LNHDA, SQIVND (reference sequence). CDR3 length equals 15 residues. The age range of participants was about 18 to 90 years, with residence in about 25 US areas. Cohort allocation depended upon clinical history that participants reported. What was sequenced was PBMCs or T cells enriched from blood (not recorded which). V is TRBV19 and J is TRBJ2-4, with 8 bases fitting TRBD1. This TCR came from a woman aged 55-70 years in a cohort exposed to, infected with or recovered from COVID-19 (not recorded which). The CDR3 loop is CASSAQGDAKNIQYF. The CDR3 coding sequence is TGTGCCAGTAGCGCACAGGGGGACGCCAAAAACATTCAGTACTTC.